This T cell receptor beta chain was captured in a study of CXCR3-negative and CXCR3-positive naive CD8 T cells. General observations from the study: CXCR3-positive naive cells carried more hydrophobic TRB CDR3s than CXCR3-negative naive cells did. Cryopreservation partially lowered CXCR3 expression, so most assays used fresh PBMCs.

Germline lookup yields CDR1 SQVTM and CDR2 ANQGSEA. This CDR3 comprises 15 residues. UMI labels and 5' RACE were used to prepare the TRB cDNA libraries. TCRdb reprocessed the 5' RACE reads, keeping one entry per CDR3 protein, no DNA. This sample's table reports roughly 90,000 distinct CDR3 sequences. The sorting of each CD8+ T cell subset was done in triplicate, at about 300,000 cells each. Worth noting for this clonotype: Its matching antigen is unknown.

The V and J genes are TRBV29-1 and TRBJ2-1; lacking DNA, the TRBD2 call made by TCRdb goes unchecked. The sequence was collected from a human donor in good health. Some clones in this sample may be carry-over from other donors' samples. The sequenced sample was naive CXCR3- CD8+ T cells from blood. Subset denoted: CD45RO-CCR7+CD27+CD95- naive CD8+ T cells lacking CXCR3 (TNR3-). The CDR3 region is CSVAGLAGEGNEQFF.